The clone carrying this T cell receptor beta chain has just a few counts. TCR beta chains were sequenced at survey level with immunoSEQ. Profiled with immunoSEQ multiplex PCR; TCRdb holds only in-frame clones, not every one. The data hold approximately 70,000 clones, with around 95% observed a single time. The germline V and J ends were trimmed by 0 bases and 5 bases, with 11 bases remaining between them. CDR1 is MNHEY and CDR2 is SVGAGI in the germline V gene. The CDR3 sequence is 16 residues long. This receptor was identified in a man aged 35-49 years with rheumatoid arthritis. Sequencing used PBMCs. This sequence joins TRBV6-5 and TRBJ1-6; D unresolved. The CDR3 bases are TGTGCCAGCAGTTACTCGGTTACGGGAAATAATTCACCCCTCCACTTT. Encoded protein: CASSYSVTGNNSPLHF.